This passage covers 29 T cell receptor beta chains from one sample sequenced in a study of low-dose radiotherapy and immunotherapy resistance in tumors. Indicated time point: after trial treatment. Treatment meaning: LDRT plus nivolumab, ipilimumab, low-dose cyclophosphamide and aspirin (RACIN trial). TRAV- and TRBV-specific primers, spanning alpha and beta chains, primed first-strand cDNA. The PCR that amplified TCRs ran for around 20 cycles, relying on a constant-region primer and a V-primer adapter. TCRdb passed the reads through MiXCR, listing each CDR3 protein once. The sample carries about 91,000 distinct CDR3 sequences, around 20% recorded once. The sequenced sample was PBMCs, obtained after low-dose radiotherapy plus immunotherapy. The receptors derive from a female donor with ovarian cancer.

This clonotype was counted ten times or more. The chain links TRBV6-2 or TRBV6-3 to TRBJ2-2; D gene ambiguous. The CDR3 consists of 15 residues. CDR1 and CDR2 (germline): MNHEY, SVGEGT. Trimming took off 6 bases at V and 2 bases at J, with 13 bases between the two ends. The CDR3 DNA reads TGTGCCAGCAGCCCCCGGACGCACAACACCGGGGAGCTGTTTTTT. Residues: CASSPRTHNTGELFF.

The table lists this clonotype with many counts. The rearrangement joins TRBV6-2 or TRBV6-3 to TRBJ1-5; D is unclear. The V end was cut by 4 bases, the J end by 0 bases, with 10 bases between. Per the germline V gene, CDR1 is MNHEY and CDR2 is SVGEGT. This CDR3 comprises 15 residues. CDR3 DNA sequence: TGTGCCAGCAGTTCCACAGCTTCTAGCAATCAGCCCCAGCATTTT. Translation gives CASSSTASSNQPQHF.

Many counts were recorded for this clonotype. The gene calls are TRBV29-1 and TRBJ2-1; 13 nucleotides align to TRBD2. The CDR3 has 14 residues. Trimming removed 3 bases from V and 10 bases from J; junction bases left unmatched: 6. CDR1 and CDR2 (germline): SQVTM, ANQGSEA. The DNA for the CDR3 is TGCAGCGTTGACGGGACTAGCGGGGTACAGGAGCAGTTCTTC. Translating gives CSVDGTSGVQEQFF.

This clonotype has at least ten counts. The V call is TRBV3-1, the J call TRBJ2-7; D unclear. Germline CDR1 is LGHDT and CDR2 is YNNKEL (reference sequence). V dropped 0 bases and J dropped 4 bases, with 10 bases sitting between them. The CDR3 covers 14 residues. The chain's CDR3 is CASSQDLPGYEQYF. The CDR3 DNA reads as TGTGCCAGCAGCCAAGATCTTCCGGGTTACGAGCAGTACTTC.

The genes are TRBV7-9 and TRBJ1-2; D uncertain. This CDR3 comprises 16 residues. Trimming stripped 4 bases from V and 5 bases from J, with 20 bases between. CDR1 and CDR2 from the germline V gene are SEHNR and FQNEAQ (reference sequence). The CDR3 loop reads CASSSSLWVTSYGYTF. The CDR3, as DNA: TGTGCCAGCAGCTCCTCCCTTTGGGTCACTTCTTATGGCTACACCTTC.

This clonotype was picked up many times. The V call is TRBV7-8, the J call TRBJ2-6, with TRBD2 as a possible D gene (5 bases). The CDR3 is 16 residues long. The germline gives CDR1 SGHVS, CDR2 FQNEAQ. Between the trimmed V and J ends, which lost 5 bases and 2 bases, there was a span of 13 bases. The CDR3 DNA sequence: TGTGCCAGCAGCGTCACCCGGGGAGCTGGGGCCAACGTCCTGACTTTC. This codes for CASSVTRGAGANVLTF.

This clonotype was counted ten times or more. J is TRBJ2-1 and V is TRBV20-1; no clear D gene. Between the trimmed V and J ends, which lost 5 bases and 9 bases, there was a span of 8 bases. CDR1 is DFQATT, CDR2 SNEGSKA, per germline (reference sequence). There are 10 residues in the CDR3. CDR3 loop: CSAFRTEQFF. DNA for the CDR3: TGCAGTGCTTTTAGAACTGAGCAGTTCTTC.

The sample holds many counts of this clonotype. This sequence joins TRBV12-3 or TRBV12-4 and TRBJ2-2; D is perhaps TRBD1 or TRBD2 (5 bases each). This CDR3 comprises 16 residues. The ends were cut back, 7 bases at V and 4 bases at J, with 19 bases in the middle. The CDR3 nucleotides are TGTGCCAGCACCCCTATTCCGGGGCGCGGCACCGGGGAGCTGTTTTTT. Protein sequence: CASTPIPGRGTGELFF.

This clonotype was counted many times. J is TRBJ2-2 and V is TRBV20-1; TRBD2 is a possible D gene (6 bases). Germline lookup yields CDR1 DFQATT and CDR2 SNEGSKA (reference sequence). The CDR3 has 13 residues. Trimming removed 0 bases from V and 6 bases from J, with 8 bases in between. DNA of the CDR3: TGCAGTGCTAGAGATTCGGGGGCCGGGGAGCTGTTTTTT. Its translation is CSARDSGAGELFF.

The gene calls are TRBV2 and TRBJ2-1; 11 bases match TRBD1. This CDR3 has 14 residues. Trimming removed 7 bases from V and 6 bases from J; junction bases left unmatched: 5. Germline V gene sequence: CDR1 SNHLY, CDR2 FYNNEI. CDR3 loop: CASIPGTGGNEQFF. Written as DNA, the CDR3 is TGTGCCAGCATTCCCGGGACAGGGGGCAATGAGCAGTTCTTC.

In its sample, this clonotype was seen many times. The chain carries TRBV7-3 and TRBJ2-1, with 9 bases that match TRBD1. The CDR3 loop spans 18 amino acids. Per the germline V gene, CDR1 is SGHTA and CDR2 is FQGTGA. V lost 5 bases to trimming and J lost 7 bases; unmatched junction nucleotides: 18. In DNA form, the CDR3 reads TGTGCCAGCAGCCCTCCAACCGGTCCGGGACAGGGCAAAAATGAGCAGTTCTTC. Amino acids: CASSPPTGPGQGKNEQFF.

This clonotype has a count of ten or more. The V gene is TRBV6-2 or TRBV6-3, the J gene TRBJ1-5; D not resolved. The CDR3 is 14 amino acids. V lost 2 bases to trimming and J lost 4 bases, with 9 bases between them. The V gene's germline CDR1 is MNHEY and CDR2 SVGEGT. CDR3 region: CASSYVARNQPQHF. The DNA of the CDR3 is TGTGCCAGCAGTTACGTAGCCAGAAATCAGCCCCAGCATTTT.

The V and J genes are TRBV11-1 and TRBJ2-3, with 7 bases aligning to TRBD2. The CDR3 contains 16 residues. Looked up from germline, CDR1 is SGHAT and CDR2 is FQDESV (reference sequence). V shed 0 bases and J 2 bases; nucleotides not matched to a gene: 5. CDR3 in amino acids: CASSLALAAITDTQYF. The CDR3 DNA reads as TGTGCCAGCAGCTTAGCGCTAGCGGCGATCACAGATACGCAGTATTTT.

Here the CDR3 DNA reads TGTGCCAGCAGTGAAGCCCCGCTAAGCACAGATACGCAGTATTTT. This codes for CASSEAPLSTDTQYF. The chain recombines TRBV6-6 with TRBJ2-3; D gene ambiguous. Trimming took 5 bases from V and 0 from J, leaving 12 bases between them. The CDR3 has 15 residues. The V gene's germline CDR1 is MNHNY and CDR2 SVGAGI (reference sequence).

As DNA, the CDR3 is TGTGCCAGCAGCTCCGGGACTAGCGGGCTCGCGAACACCGGGGAGCTGTTTTTT. The encoded protein is CASSSGTSGLANTGELFF. The V and J genes are TRBV11-3 and TRBJ2-2, with TRBD2 matching over 12 bases. V trimming: 4 bases; J trimming: 0 bases; junction bases outside the gene matches: 6. The CDR3 sequence is 18 residues long. Germline V lookup: CDR1 SGHNT, CDR2 YENEEA.

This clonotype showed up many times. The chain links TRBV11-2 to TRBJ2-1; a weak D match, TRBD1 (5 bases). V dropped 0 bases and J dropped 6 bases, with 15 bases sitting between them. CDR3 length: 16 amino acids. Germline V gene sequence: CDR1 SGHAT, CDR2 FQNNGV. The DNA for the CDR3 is TGTGCCAGCAGCTTAGACGCAGGGAATAAAGTCAATGAGCAGTTCTTC. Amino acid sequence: CASSLDAGNKVNEQFF.

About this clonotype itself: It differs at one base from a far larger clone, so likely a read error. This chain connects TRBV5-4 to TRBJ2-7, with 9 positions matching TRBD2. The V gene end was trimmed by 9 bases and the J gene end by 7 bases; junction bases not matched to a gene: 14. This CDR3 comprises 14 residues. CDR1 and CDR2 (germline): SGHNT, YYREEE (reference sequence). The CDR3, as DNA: TGTGCCACCGTTGAGCTAGCGGGGCACAATGAGCAGTACTTC. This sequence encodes CATVELAGHNEQYF.

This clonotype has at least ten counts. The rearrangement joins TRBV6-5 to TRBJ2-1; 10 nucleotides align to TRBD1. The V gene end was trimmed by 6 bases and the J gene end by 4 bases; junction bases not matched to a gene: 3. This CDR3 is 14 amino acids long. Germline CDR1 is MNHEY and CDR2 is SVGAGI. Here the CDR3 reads CASRRTGGYNEQFF. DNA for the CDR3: TGTGCCAGCAGGCGGACAGGGGGTTACAATGAGCAGTTCTTC.

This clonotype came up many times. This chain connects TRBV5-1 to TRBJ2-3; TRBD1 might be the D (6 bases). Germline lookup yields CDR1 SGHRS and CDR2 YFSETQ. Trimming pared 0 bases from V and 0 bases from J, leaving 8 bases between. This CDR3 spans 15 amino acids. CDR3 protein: CASSLAGDSTDTQYF. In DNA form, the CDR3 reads TGCGCCAGCAGCTTGGCAGGGGACAGCACAGATACGCAGTATTTT.

CDR3 nucleotides: TGTGCCAGCAGCGGGTGGGGGGGAATGGATACGCAGTATTTT. It is translated as CASSGWGGMDTQYF. J is TRBJ2-3 and V is TRBV9; 7 bases map to TRBD2. Losses at the gene ends were 3 bases for V and 6 bases for J; bases not matched to a gene: 7. Germline V gene sequence: CDR1 SGDLS, CDR2 YYNGEE. The CDR3 is 14 amino acids.

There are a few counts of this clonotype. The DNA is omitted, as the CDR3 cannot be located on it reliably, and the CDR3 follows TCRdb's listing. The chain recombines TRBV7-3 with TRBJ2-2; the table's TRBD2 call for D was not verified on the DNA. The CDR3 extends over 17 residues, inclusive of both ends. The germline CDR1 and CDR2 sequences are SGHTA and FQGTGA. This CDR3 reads CASSKREAGTGELFFFF.

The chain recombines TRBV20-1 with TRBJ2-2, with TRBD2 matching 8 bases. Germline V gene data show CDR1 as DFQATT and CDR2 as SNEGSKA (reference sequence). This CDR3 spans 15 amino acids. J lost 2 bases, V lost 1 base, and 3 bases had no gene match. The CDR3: CSARGSGRNTGELFF. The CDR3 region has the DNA TGCAGTGCTAGAGGGAGCGGGAGAAACACCGGGGAGCTGTTTTTT.

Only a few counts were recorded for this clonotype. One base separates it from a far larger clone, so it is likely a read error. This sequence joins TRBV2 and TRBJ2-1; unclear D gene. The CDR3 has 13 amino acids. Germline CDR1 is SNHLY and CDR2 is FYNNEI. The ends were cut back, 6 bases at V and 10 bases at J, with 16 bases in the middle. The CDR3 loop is CASRRGSSYEQFF. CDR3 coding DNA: TGTGCCAGCAGACGTGGCAGTTCCTACGAGCAGTTCTTC.

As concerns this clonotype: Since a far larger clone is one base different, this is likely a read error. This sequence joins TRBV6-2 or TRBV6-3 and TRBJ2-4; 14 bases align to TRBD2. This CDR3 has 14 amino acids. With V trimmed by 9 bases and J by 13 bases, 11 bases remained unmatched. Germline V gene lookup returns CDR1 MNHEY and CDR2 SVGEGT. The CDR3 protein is CASRTSGRTDEQYF. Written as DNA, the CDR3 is TGTGCCAGTCGGACTAGCGGGAGGACCGATGAGCAGTACTTC.

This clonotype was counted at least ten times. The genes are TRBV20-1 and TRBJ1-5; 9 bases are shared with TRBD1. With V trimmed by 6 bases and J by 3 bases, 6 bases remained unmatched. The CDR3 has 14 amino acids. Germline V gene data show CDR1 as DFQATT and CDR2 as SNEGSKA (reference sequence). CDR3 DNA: TGCAGTGCAAAGGGACAGGGAAACAATCAGCCCCAGCATTTT. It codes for CSAKGQGNNQPQHF.

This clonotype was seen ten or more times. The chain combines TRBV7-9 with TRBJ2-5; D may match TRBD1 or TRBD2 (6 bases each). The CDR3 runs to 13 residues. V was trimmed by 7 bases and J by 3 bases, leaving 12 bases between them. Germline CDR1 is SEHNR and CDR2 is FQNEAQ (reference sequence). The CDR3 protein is CASTSGAEETQYF. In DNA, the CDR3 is TGTGCCAGCACATCGGGGGCTGAAGAGACCCAGTACTTC.

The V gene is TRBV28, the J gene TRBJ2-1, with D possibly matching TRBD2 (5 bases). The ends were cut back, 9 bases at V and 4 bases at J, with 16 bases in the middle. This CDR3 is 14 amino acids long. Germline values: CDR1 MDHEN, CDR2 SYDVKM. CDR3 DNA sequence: TGTGCCAGTAATCTAGCTACGTCTTACAATGAGCAGTTCTTC. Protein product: CASNLATSYNEQFF.

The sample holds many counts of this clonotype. In DNA, the CDR3 is TGTGCCAGCAGCTTCCACGAGGGACTAGCGGGCTCCTACAATGAGCAGTTCTTC. Protein: CASSFHEGLAGSYNEQFF. The chain combines TRBV7-2 with TRBJ2-1; 12 bases are a match to TRBD2. The germline gives CDR1 SGHTA, CDR2 FQGNSA. The CDR3 covers 18 residues. The junction had 6 bases not matched to a gene; V was cut back by 3 bases and J by 0 bases.

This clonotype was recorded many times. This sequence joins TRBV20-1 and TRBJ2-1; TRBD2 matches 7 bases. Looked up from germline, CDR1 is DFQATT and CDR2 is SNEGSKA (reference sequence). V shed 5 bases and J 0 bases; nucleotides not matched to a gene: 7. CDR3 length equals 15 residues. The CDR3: CSALEAGRSYNEQFF. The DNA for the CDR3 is TGCAGTGCTCTGGAAGCGGGGCGCTCCTACAATGAGCAGTTCTTC.